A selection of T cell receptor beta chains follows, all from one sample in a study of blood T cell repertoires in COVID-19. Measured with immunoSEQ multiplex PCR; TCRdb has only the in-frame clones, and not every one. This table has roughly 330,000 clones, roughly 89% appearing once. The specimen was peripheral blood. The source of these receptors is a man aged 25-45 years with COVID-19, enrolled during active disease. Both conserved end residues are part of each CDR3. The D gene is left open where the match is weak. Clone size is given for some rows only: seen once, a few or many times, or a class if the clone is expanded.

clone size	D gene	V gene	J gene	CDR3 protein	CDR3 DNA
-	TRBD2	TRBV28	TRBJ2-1	CASSLVAGDEFF	TGTGCCAGCAGTTTAGTAGCGGGAGACGAGTTCTTC
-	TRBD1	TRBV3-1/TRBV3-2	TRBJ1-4	CASSPSTGENEKLFF	TGTGCCAGCAGCCCTTCGACAGGGGAGAATGAAAAACTGTTTTTT
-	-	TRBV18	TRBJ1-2	CASSPPGGSYGYTF	TGTGCCAGCTCACCACCCGGGGGGAGCTATGGCTACACCTTC
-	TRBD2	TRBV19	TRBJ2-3	CASTGGRLGDTQYF	TGTGCCAGTACTGGCGGGAGACTAGGAGATACGCAGTATTTT
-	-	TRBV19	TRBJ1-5	CASSIDSRVSNQPQHF	TGTGCCAGTAGTATAGATTCCAGGGTCAGCAATCAGCCCCAGCATTTT
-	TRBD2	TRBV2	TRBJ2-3	CASSVAGVRTDTQYF	TGTGCCAGCAGTGTAGCGGGAGTGCGGACAGATACGCAGTATTTT
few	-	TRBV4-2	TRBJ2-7	CASRGRGSYEQYF	TGTGCCAGCAGGGGCAGGGGTTCATACGAGCAGTACTTC
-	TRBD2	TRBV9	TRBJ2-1	CASSASGTKAYNEQFF	TGTGCCAGCAGCGCATCCGGGACTAAAGCTTACAATGAGCAGTTCTTC
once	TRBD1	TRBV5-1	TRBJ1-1	CASSLAPGQGFTEAFF	TGCGCCAGCAGCTTGGCCCCGGGACAGGGGTTCACTGAAGCTTTCTTT
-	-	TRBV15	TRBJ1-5	CATSRAEGVGDQPQHF	TGTGCCACCAGCAGAGCTGAGGGAGTCGGGGATCAGCCCCAGCATTTT
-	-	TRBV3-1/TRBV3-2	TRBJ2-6	CASSQELQGTGANVLTF	TGTGCCAGCAGCCAAGAGTTACAGGGAACTGGGGCCAACGTCCTGACTTTC
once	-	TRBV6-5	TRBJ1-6	CASSPTRILTPLHF	TGTGCCAGCAGTCCCACGAGGATTTTGACACCCCTCCACTTT
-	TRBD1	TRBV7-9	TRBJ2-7	CASSRTGAEQYF	TGTGCCAGCAGCCGGACAGGGGCCGAGCAGTACTTC
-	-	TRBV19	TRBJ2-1	CASRDLPDSTNEQFF	TGTGCCAGTAGGGACCTCCCGGACTCGACCAATGAGCAGTTCTTC
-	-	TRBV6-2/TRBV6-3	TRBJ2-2	CASSYFTANTGELFF	TGTGCCAGCAGTTACTTCACGGCGAACACCGGGGAGCTGTTTTTT
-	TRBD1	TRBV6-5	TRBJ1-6	CASSPPGTGESPLHF	TGTGCCAGCAGTCCCCCGGGGACAGGGGAATCACCCCTCCACTTT
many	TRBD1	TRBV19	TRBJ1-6	CASSIPDRESSPLHF	TGTGCCAGTAGTATCCCCGACAGGGAAAGTTCACCCCTCCACTTT
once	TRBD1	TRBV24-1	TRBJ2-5	CATSDPGTGVETQYF	TGTGCCACCAGTGATCCTGGGACAGGGGTGGAGACCCAGTACTTC
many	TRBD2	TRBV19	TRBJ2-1	CASSPLGLAGGVNEQFF	TGTGCCAGTAGTCCCTTGGGACTAGCGGGAGGTGTGAATGAGCAGTTCTTC
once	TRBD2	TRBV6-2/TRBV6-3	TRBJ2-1	CASSRNGLAGVFDNEQFF	TGTGCCAGCAGCCGCAACGGACTAGCGGGAGTGTTTGACAATGAGCAGTTCTTC
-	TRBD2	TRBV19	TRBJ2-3	CASTALAGPTDTQYF	TGTGCCAGTACCGCACTAGCGGGACCAACAGATACGCAGTATTTT
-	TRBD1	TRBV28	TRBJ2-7	CASSFRGPSSYEQYF	TGTGCCAGCAGTTTCAGGGGGCCGAGCTCCTACGAGCAGTACTTC
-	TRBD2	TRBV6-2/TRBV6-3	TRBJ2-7	CASSYGGTSGSFYEQYF	TGTGCCAGCAGTTACGGGGGGACTAGCGGTTCATTCTACGAGCAGTACTTC
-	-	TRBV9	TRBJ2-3	CASSSGLGLGTDTQYF	TGTGCCAGCAGCTCGGGACTGGGTCTTGGGACAGATACGCAGTATTTT
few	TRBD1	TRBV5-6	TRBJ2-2	CASSPDRGNTGELFF	TGTGCCAGCAGTCCTGACAGGGGTAACACCGGGGAGCTGTTTTTT
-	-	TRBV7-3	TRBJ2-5	CASSLALDTGAQYF	TGTGCCAGCAGCTTAGCCTTGGACACTGGGGCCCAGTACTTC
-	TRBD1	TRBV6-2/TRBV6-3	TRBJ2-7	CASSPTGVYDEQYF	TGTGCCAGCAGTCCCACAGGGGTTTACGACGAGCAGTACTTC
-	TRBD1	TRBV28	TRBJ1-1	CARDPGQGSMYVRWNTEAFF	TGTGCCAGGGATCCGGGACAGGGATCTATGTATGTGAGGTGGAACACTGAAGCTTTCTTT
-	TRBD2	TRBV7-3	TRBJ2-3	CASSFTGGYTDTQYF	TGTGCCAGCAGCTTCACGGGAGGGTACACAGATACGCAGTATTTT
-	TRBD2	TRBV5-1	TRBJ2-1	CASSLLAGDYNEQFF	TGCGCCAGCAGCTTACTAGCGGGAGACTACAATGAGCAGTTCTTC
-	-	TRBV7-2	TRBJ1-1	CASSLRQASTEAFF	TGTGCCAGCAGCTTAAGACAGGCTTCCACTGAAGCTTTCTTT
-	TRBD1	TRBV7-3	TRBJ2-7	CASSLATGGFYEQYF	TGTGCCAGCAGCTTGGCGACAGGGGGATTCTACGAGCAGTACTTC
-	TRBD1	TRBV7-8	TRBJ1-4	CASSRGGVEEKLFF	TGTGCCAGCAGCCGAGGGGGCGTTGAGGAAAAACTGTTTTTT
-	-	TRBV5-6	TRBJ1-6	CASSLYQNSPLHF	TGTGCCAGCAGCTTGTATCAGAATTCACCCCTCCACTTT
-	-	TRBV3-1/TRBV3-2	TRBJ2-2	CASSQDEIGHLSNTGELFF	TGTGCCAGCAGCCAAGATGAAATAGGACATCTATCGAACACCGGGGAGCTGTTTTTT
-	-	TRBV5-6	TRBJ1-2	CASSYIDGYTF	TGTGCCAGCAGCTATATTGATGGCTACACCTTC
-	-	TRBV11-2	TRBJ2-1	CASSLVAGTNEQFF	TGTGCCAGCAGCTTAGTGGCAGGGACAAATGAGCAGTTCTTC
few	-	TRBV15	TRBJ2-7	CATSRDLPGDSYEQYF	TGTGCCACCAGCAGAGATCTTCCAGGGGATTCCTACGAGCAGTACTTC
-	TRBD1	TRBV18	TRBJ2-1	CASSSTGAVNEQFF	TGTGCCAGCTCTTCGACAGGGGCGGTCAATGAGCAGTTCTTC
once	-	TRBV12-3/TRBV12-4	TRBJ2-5	CASSFNARDFHF	TGTGCCAGCAGTTTTAATGCCCGGGACTTCCACTTC
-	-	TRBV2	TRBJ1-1	CAILTGTPNTEAFF	TGTGCCATCTTAACAGGGACCCCGAACACTGAAGCTTTCTTT
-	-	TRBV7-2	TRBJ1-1	CASSLRRGIEAFF	TGTGCCAGCAGCCTACGGAGGGGAATCGAAGCTTTCTTT
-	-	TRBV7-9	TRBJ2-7	CASAGGRLSYEQYF	TGTGCCAGCGCTGGAGGACGCTTATCCTACGAGCAGTACTTC
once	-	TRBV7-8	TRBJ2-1	CASSLGGEYNEQFF	TGTGCCAGCAGCTTAGGTGGGGAGTACAATGAGCAGTTCTTC
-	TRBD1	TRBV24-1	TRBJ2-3	CATGPGQGADTQYF	TGTGCCACTGGACCGGGACAGGGGGCAGATACGCAGTATTTT